The 5 T cell receptor beta chains reported below all come from one sample, sequenced in a study of blood T cell repertoires in COVID-19. Using immunoSEQ multiplex PCR, the repertoire was profiled, and TCRdb retains in-frame clones only, with some absent. The profile shows about 170,000 clones, 65% to 90% of them singletons. Sequencing input: peripheral blood. These receptors were collected from a woman aged 40 to 50 with COVID-19, enrolled during active disease.

The J gene is TRBJ1-2, the V gene TRBV27; 8 bases agree with TRBD1. Germline V gives CDR1 MNHEY, CDR2 SMNVEV (reference sequence). This CDR3 is 16 amino acids long. Trimming cost V 1 base and J 4 bases; bases outside gene matches: 8. The CDR3 region has the DNA TGTGCCAGCAGTTTATATGGCAGGGGGCAAGGCTATGGCTACACCTTC. This codes for CASSLYGRGQGYGYTF.

This sequence joins TRBV11-2 and TRBJ1-1; D is unresolved. Looked up from germline, CDR1 is SGHAT and CDR2 is FQNNGV. Trimming shortened V by 1 base and J by 4 bases, and 10 bases separated the two germline ends. This CDR3 has 14 residues. The CDR3 sequence: CASSLGAIATEAFF. CDR3 bases: TGTGCCAGCAGCTTAGGAGCGATCGCCACTGAAGCTTTCTTT.

The V call is TRBV30, the J call TRBJ1-1; D is unclear. Germline CDR1 GTSNPN, CDR2 SVGIG (reference sequence). The CDR3 has 15 amino acids. V was trimmed by 1 base and J by 0 bases, leaving 12 bases between them. The CDR3 here is CAWSGRWAMNTEAFF. Written as DNA, the CDR3 is TGTGCCTGGAGTGGCCGATGGGCTATGAACACTGAAGCTTTCTTT.

The V and J genes are TRBV15 and TRBJ2-1, with TRBD1 matching 8 bases. The CDR3 consists of 16 residues. The germline gives CDR1 LNHNV, CDR2 YYDKDF (reference sequence). The V segment lost 2 bases and the J segment 6 bases; nucleotides outside the gene matches: 9. CDR3 DNA: TGTGCCACCAGCAGACCGACAGGGGACGGGCCCAATGAGCAGTTCTTC. Its translation is CATSRPTGDGPNEQFF.

J is TRBJ1-1 and V is TRBV5-1; D remains ambiguous. The germline CDR1 and CDR2 sequences are SGHRS and YFSETQ. CDR3 length: 15 amino acids. V dropped 3 bases and J dropped 0 bases, with 12 bases sitting between them. The DNA for the CDR3 is TGCGCCAGCAGCTACCAAAGCGGGGTGAACACTGAAGCTTTCTTT. Protein product: CASSYQSGVNTEAFF.